The T cell receptor beta chain under discussion was sequenced for a study of blood T cell repertoires in COVID-19. V was pared by 6 bases and J by 4 bases, with 13 bases between. The germline CDR1 and CDR2 sequences are SEHNR and FQNEAQ (reference sequence). This CDR3 is 14 amino acids long. This clone was counted a few times. As handled by the study authors: Quantification of nucleated cells was approximated via reference gene primer amplification. The assay was immunoSEQ multiplex PCR, and TCRdb's table has in-frame clones only and misses some. The DNA was the basis for D and trimming; V, J and clone size are from that table. The data show 390,000 or so clones, around nine tenths seen once. In terms of age and location, participants ranged from roughly 18 to 95 years and lived in approximately 24 US areas. Among Cohort 3 donors, those recovered had two negative PCRs, clearance, or symptom resolution.

The specimen was PBMCs or T cells enriched from blood (not recorded which). The chain links TRBV7-9 to TRBJ1-3, with D maybe TRBD1 (6 bases). This clonotype originated in a woman aged 45-60 years who had recovered from COVID-19. The CDR3 protein is CASSPRGSGNTIYF. The CDR3 DNA reads as TGTGCCAGCAGTCCCAGGGGCTCCGGAAACACCATATATTTT.